One T cell receptor (beta chain) is described in this entry. Antigen specificity is unknown. The data stem from a study of CD8 T cells in ankylosing spondylitis. Study-level findings and limits: What seemed typical of ankylosing spondylitis blood was a TCR beta motif built from 7 or 8 highly homologous variants.

In TCRdb, the 5' RACE reads were re-called with MiXCR into one record per CDR3 protein. The sample consists of fewer than 400,000 distinct CDR3 sequences, approximately 15% of them appearing once. Losses at the gene ends were 8 bases for V and 9 bases for J; bases not matched to a gene: 12. Germline loops: CDR1 ENHRY, CDR2 SYGVKD. The CDR3 sequence is 13 residues long. The clonotype originates from a male donor with ankylosing spondylitis or in good health (not recorded which). Sequencing was done on a sample of blood, either unsorted or a sorted T cell fraction (not recorded which). The chain uses TRBV10-3 and TRBJ2-5; 7 bases line up with TRBD2. The CDR3 here is CAIGAGPQGSQYF. The DNA of the CDR3 is TGTGCCATCGGAGCGGGGCCGCAGGGATCCCAGTACTTC.